This T cell receptor (beta chain) stems from a study of shared clonotypes between healthy human individuals. J gave up 4 bases and V 6 bases, and 8 bases lay outside the gene matches. Per germline, CDR1 MDHEN and CDR2 SYDVKM. The CDR3 is 14 residues long. General study results and limits: The authors sampled blood alone, and tissue repertoires likely differ.

Genomic DNA of each subset was evenly split across several immunoSEQ plates. Measured with immunoSEQ multiplex PCR; TCRdb has only the in-frame clones, and not every one. The sample lists about 2.3 million clones, about 92% occurring once. About this clone itself: The target antigen is unknown.

The clonotype was recovered from a man aged 18 to 29 in good health. Some clones in this sample may be carry-over from other donors' samples. Sequenced: naive CD4+ T cells from PBMCs. The subset here: CD45RA+ positively selected. V is TRBV28 and J is TRBJ2-7, with 8 positions matching TRBD2. DNA of the CDR3: TGTGCCAGCAGACGCAGCGGGAGAACGTACGAGCAGTACTTC. Protein sequence: CASRRSGRTYEQYF.